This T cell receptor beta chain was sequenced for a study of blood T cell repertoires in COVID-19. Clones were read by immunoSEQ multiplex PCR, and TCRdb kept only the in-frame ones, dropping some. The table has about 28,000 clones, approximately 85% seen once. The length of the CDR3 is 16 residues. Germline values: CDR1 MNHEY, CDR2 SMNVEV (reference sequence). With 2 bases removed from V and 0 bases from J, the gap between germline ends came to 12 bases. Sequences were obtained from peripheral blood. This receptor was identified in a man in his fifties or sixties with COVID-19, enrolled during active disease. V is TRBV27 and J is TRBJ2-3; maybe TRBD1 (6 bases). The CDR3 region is CASSLEYRVSTDTQYF. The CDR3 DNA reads TGTGCCAGCAGTTTAGAGTACAGGGTGAGCACAGATACGCAGTATTTT.